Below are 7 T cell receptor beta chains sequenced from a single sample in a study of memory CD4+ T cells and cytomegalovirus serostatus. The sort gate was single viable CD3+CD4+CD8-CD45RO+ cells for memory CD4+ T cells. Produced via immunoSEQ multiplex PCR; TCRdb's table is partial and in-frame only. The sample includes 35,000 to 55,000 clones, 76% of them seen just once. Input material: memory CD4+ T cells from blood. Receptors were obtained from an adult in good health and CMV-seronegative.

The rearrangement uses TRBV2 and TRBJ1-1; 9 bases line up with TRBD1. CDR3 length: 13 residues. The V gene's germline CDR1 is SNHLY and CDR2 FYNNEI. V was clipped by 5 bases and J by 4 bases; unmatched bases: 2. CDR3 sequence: CASSLDRGTEAFF. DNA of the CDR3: TGTGCCAGCAGTCTGGACAGGGGCACTGAAGCTTTCTTT. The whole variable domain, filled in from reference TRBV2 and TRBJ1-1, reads EPEVTQTPSHQVTQMGQEVILRCVPISNHLYFYWYRQILGQKVEFLVSFYNNEISEKSEIFDDQFSVERPDGSNFTLKIRSTKLEDSAMYFCASSLDRGTEAFFGQGTRLTVV.

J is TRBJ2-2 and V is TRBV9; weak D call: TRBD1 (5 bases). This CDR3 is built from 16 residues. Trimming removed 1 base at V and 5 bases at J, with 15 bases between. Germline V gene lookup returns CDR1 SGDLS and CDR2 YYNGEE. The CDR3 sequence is CASSVNSGISTGELFF. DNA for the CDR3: TGTGCCAGCAGCGTAAACTCAGGGATCAGTACCGGGGAGCTGTTTTTT.

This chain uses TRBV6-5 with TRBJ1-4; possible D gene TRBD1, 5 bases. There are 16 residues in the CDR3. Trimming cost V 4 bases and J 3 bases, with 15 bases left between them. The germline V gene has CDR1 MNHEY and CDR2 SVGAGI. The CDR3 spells CASSSNWVGANEKLFF. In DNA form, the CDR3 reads TGTGCCAGCAGTTCCAACTGGGTAGGGGCTAATGAAAAACTGTTTTTT.

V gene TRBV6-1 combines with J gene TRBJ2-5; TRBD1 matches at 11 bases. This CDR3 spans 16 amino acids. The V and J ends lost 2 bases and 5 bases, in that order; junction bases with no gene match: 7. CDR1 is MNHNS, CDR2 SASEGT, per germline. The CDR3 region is CASSETGTGGFETQYF. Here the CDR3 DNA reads TGTGCCAGCAGTGAAACTGGGACAGGGGGTTTTGAGACCCAGTACTTC.

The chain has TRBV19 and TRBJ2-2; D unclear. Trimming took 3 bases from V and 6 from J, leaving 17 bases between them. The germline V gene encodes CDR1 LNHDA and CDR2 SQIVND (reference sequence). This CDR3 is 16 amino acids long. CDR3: CASSIPERPLAGELFF. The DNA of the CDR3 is TGTGCCAGTAGTATTCCGGAACGTCCCTTGGCCGGGGAGCTGTTTTTT.

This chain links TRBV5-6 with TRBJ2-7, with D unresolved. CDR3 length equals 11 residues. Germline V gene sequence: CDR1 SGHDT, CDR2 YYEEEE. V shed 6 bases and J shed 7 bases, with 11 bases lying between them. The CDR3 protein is CASNLGPEQYF. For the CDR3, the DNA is TGTGCCAGCAACCTAGGGCCGGAGCAGTACTTC.

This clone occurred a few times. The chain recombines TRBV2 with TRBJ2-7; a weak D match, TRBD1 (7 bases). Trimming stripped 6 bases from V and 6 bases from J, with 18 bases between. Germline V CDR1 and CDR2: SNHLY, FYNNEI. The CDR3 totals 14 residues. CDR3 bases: TGTGCCAGCAGCGCGACAGGGAGGTCGGGCGAGCAGTACTTC. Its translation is CASSATGRSGEQYF.